This TCR beta chain emerged from a study of T cell responses to AZD1222 COVID-19 vaccine. The CDR3 totals 15 residues. Germline CDR1 reads LGHDT; CDR2 reads YNNKEL (reference sequence). With V trimmed by 1 base and J by 4 bases, 6 bases remained unmatched. Notes on the study in general: Only a handful of AZD1222 recipients, roughly six in all, had baseline seropositivity. Spike-specific TCR breadth and depth both grew after two AZD1222 doses. Across the whole spike, CD4 TCRs peaked at regions 160-218 and 743-854.

With regard to this clone: Its antigen is not known.

Assay used: immunoSEQ multiplex PCR; TCRdb lists only in-frame clones, some missing. In the table there are approximately 200,000 clones, 90% to 95% of which are singletons. The TCR originated in an adult who received the AZD1222 COVID-19 vaccine. The specimen comprised peripheral blood, sampled 28 days after the second AZD1222 dose. This chain joins TRBV3-1 (or the pseudogene TRBV3-2) and TRBJ1-1, with TRBD1 matching 7 bases. Here the CDR3 DNA reads TGTGCCAGCAGCCAAGCGTGGCAGGGGGTCACTGAAGCTTTCTTT. Translating it yields CASSQAWQGVTEAFF.